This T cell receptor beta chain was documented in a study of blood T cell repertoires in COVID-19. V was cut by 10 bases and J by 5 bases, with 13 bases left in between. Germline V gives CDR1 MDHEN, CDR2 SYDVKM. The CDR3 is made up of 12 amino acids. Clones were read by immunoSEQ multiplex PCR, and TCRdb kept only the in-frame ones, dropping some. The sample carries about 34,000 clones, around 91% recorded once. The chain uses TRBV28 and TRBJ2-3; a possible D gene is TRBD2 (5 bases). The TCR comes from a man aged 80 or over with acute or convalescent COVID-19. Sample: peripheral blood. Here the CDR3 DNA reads TGTGCCATCCCGGGGATTCTAGATACGCAGTATTTT. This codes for CAIPGILDTQYF.